These 3 T cell receptor beta chains were all obtained from the same sample, sequenced in a study of identifying expanded T cells in peripheral blood. The protocol was immunoSEQ multiplex PCR, while the TCRdb copy is restricted to in-frame clones and leaves out a portion. The data show about 89,000 clones, approximately 83% seen once. The sample was blood. The receptors shown here come from a person aged 18 to 70 in good health.

The table lists this clone with a few counts. The chain joins TRBV7-9 to TRBJ1-5, with 7 positions matching TRBD1. The CDR3 consists of 13 residues. J gave up 6 bases and V 5 bases, and 4 bases lay outside the gene matches. Germline loops: CDR1 SEHNR, CDR2 FQNEAQ (reference sequence). This chain's CDR3 is CASSRGLGQPQHF. The DNA of the CDR3 is TGTGCCAGCAGCAGGGGGCTAGGTCAGCCCCAGCATTTT.

The genes are TRBV29-1 and TRBJ2-7; TRBD1 matches at 9 bases. V shed 2 bases and J 3 bases; nucleotides not matched to a gene: 2. The CDR3 totals 13 residues. Germline V CDR1 and CDR2: SQVTM, ANQGSEA. In DNA form, the CDR3 reads TGCAGCGTTGAACCGGGACAGGGCTACGAGCAGTACTTC. Translating gives CSVEPGQGYEQYF.

This chain joins TRBV6-1 and TRBJ1-2, with no clear D. The CDR3 sequence is 14 residues long. CDR1 and CDR2 from the germline V gene are MNHNS and SASEGT. Trimming shortened V by 2 bases and J by 7 bases, and 14 bases separated the two germline ends. The CDR3 region is CASSEYLAVAGYTF. In DNA, the CDR3 is TGTGCCAGCAGTGAATATCTGGCAGTTGCTGGCTACACCTTC.